This passage covers 9 T cell receptor beta chains from one sample sequenced in a study of cytomegalovirus exposure and HLA in healthy donors. PCR involved 60 Vbeta and 13 Jbeta primers. Using immunoSEQ multiplex PCR, the repertoire was profiled, and TCRdb retains in-frame clones only, with some absent. The table lists 170,000 or so clones, around 80% of them singletons. The material sequenced was PBMCs. These receptors all stem from a woman aged 40 to 50 in good health and CMV-seronegative.

This clone was detected only a few times. The J gene is TRBJ2-7, the V gene TRBV4-1; D is possibly TRBD1 (5 bases). CDR3 size: 14 residues. Trimming took 1 base from V and 7 from J, leaving 14 bases between them. Germline CDR1 reads MGHRA; CDR2 reads YSYEKL. CDR3 amino acids: CASSQGDRMEEQYF. The CDR3 DNA sequence: TGCGCCAGCAGCCAAGGCGACAGAATGGAAGAGCAGTACTTC.

This chain links TRBV4-2 with TRBJ1-3, with 8 bases fitting TRBD1. Unmatched junction bases numbered 8, after V lost 4 bases and J lost 3 bases. Germline CDR1 reads LGHNA; CDR2 reads YNFKEQ. The CDR3 spans 16 residues. The CDR3 DNA reads TGTGCCAGCAGCCTTGACAGGGGTCGACTTGGAAACACCATATATTTT. The encoded protein is CASSLDRGRLGNTIYF.

The rearrangement links TRBV10-1 to TRBJ2-5; TRBD1 might be the D (6 bases). CDR3 length: 14 residues. Germline V CDR1 and CDR2: WNHNN, SYGVQD (reference sequence). V was clipped by 6 bases and J by 5 bases, with 16 bases between them. CDR3: CASSRIQGSETQYF. Written as DNA, the CDR3 is TGCGCCAGCAGCAGGATACAGGGAAGCGAGACCCAGTACTTC.

The chain combines TRBV19 with TRBJ1-6; D not certain. V was trimmed by 5 bases and J by 8 bases, leaving 10 bases between them. CDR1 and CDR2 from the germline V gene are LNHDA and SQIVND (reference sequence). The length of the CDR3 is 13 residues. This chain's CDR3 is CASSEQTYSPLHF. In nucleotides, the CDR3 is TGTGCCAGTAGTGAGCAAACCTATTCACCCCTCCACTTT.

The chain couples TRBV5-1 to TRBJ2-7; D is uncertain. CDR1 is SGHRS and CDR2 is YFSETQ in the germline V gene. The V and J ends lost 0 bases and 2 bases respectively, with 6 bases between them. The CDR3 has 13 residues. The CDR3 region has the DNA TGCGCCAGCAGCTTGGGGCTTACCTACGAGCAGTACTTC. Translation gives CASSLGLTYEQYF.

A few counts support this clone. This sequence joins TRBV28 and TRBJ2-6; 9 bases are shared with TRBD1. The CDR3 runs 17 residues. With V trimmed by 4 bases and J by 1 base, 5 bases remained unmatched. CDR1 and CDR2 from the germline V gene are MDHEN and SYDVKM. CDR3 DNA: TGTGCCAGCAGTTCAGGCGGGACAGGGTCTGGGGCCAACGTCCTGACTTTC. Its protein product is CASSSGGTGSGANVLTF.

V and J are TRBV5-1 and TRBJ2-4; 10 bases are shared with TRBD1. The CDR3 has 13 residues. After removal of 4 bases from V and 11 bases from J, the junction contained 6 bases not matched to a gene. Germline CDR1 and CDR2: SGHRS and YFSETQ. The CDR3 DNA is TGCGCCAGCAGCGGTACTGGGACAGGGGTTCAGTACTTC. This sequence encodes CASSGTGTGVQYF.

The CDR3 DNA reads TGTGCCACCAGCAGAGAGGAGGGAATAAACACTGAAGCTTTCTTT. Translated: CATSREEGINTEAFF. V and J are TRBV15 and TRBJ1-1; no definite D call. Trimming removed 0 bases at V and 2 bases at J, with 10 bases between. Germline values: CDR1 LNHNV, CDR2 YYDKDF (reference sequence). This CDR3 is 15 amino acids long. Combining the CDR3 with reference TRBV15 and TRBJ1-1 gives the whole variable domain DAMVIQNPRYQVTQFGKPVTLSCSQTLNHNVMYWYQQKSSQAPKLLFHYYDKDFNNEADTPDNFQSRRPNTSFCFLDIRSPGLGDTAMYLCATSREEGINTEAFFGQGTRLTVV.

The CDR3 loop is CASSLGQSHNSPLHF. Here the CDR3 DNA reads TGTGCCAGCAGTTTAGGGCAGAGCCATAATTCACCCCTCCACTTT. The chain employs TRBV27 and TRBJ1-6; D remains unclear. This CDR3 comprises 15 residues. V dropped 2 bases and J dropped 5 bases, with 10 bases sitting between them. Germline assignment: CDR1 MNHEY and CDR2 SMNVEV (reference sequence).